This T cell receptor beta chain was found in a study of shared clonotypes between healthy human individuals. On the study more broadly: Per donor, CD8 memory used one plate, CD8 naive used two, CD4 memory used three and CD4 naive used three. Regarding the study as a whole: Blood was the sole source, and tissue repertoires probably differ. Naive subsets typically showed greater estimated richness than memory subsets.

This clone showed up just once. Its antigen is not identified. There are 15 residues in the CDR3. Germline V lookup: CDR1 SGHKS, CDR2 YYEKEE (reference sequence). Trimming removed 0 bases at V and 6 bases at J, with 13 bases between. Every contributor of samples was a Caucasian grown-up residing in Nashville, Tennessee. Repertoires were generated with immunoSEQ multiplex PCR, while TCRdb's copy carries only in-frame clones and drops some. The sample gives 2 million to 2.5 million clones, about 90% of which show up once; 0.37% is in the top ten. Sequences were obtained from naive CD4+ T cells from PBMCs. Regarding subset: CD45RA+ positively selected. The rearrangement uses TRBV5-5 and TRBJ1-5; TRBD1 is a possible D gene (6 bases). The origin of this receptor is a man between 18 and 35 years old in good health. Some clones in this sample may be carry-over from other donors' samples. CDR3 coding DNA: TGTGCCAGCAGCTTGGTTGCGGGGGCCGGTCAGCCCCAGCATTTT. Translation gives CASSLVAGAGQPQHF.